What follows are 25 T cell receptor beta chains derived from one specimen sequenced in a study of blood T cell repertoires in COVID-19. Profiled with immunoSEQ multiplex PCR; TCRdb holds only in-frame clones, not every one. The data show nearly 40,000 clones, with 88% seen just once and 9% held by the top ten. The sample was peripheral blood. The source of these receptors is a woman aged 70-85 years with acute or convalescent COVID-19.

V usage is TRBV11-3 and J usage is TRBJ1-2; no definite D call. V lost 4 bases, J lost 4 bases, and 16 bases lay in between. The CDR3 runs to 15 residues. Germline values: CDR1 SGHNT, CDR2 YENEEA. The CDR3 sequence: CASSSNPSLRYGYTF. The CDR3 DNA reads as TGTGCCAGCAGCTCAAATCCGAGCCTTCGCTATGGCTACACCTTC.

This clone has a single count. CDR3 sequence (DNA): TGTGCCATCAGTGTTACCCCTGGACAGGGGAGCACAGATACGCAGTATTTT. Residues: CAISVTPGQGSTDTQYF. J is TRBJ2-3 and V is TRBV10-3, with 9 positions matching TRBD1. Germline V gives CDR1 ENHRY, CDR2 SYGVKD. The CDR3 is made up of 17 amino acids. Trimming removed 4 bases from V and 0 bases from J; junction bases left unmatched: 8.

As concerns this clone: A read error may produce the germline difference seen at one junction end. The rearrangement links TRBV6-1 to TRBJ1-4; TRBD1 agrees at 11 bases. This CDR3 has 13 amino acids. The germline gives CDR1 MNHNS, CDR2 SASEGT. CDR3 bases: TGTGCCAGCAGTGAATTAGGTCGGGACAGGGGGGTTTTT. It yields the protein CASSELGRDRGVF.

This chain links TRBV18 with TRBJ1-1; D not certain. V lost 5 bases to trimming and J lost 0 bases, with 16 bases between them. The CDR3 covers 16 residues. The germline CDR1 and CDR2 sequences are KGHSH and LQKENI. DNA of the CDR3: TGTGCCAGCTCAGGCGACACCAACGCAATGAACACTGAAGCTTTCTTT. Amino acid sequence: CASSGDTNAMNTEAFF.

The chain combines TRBV19 with TRBJ1-4; possibly TRBD1 for D (6 bases). The CDR3 loop spans 13 amino acids. V gave up 5 bases and J gave up 8 bases, with 12 bases separating them. The germline V gene encodes CDR1 LNHDA and CDR2 SQIVND (reference sequence). CDR3 residues: CASSDQGIEKLFF. CDR3 DNA: TGTGCCAGTAGTGATCAGGGGATCGAAAAACTGTTTTTT.

This rearrangement joins TRBV11-2 to TRBJ1-1; D might be TRBD1 (6 bases). Germline V gene data show CDR1 as SGHAT and CDR2 as FQNNGV. The ends were cut back, 1 base at V and 2 bases at J, with 11 bases in the middle. The CDR3 contains 15 residues. CDR3 DNA sequence: TGTGCCAGCAGCTTAGCAGGGGCGCGTAACACTGAAGCTTTCTTT. The encoded protein is CASSLAGARNTEAFF.

The chain joins TRBV24-1 to TRBJ2-1, with TRBD2 matching over 12 bases. V shed 3 bases and J 0 bases; nucleotides not matched to a gene: 14. The length of the CDR3 is 21 residues. Germline V gives CDR1 KGHDR, CDR2 SFDVKD. CDR3 sequence reads: CATSDQTGSGLAGYSYNEQFF. DNA of the CDR3: TGTGCCACCAGTGATCAGACAGGGAGCGGACTAGCGGGATACTCCTACAATGAGCAGTTCTTC.

The rearrangement uses TRBV11-3 and TRBJ2-4; tentatively, D is TRBD2 (5 bases). Germline CDR1 is SGHNT and CDR2 is YENEEA. V lost 5 bases to trimming and J lost 5 bases, with 16 bases between them. The CDR3 contains 15 residues. The CDR3 reads CASSLGLHGENIQYF. In DNA, the CDR3 is TGTGCCAGCAGCCTCGGACTCCATGGGGAAAACATTCAGTACTTC.

The chain couples TRBV7-8 to TRBJ2-7; unclear D gene. The CDR3 covers 12 residues. Trimming pared 1 base from V and 2 bases from J, leaving 3 bases between. Germline CDR1 and CDR2: SGHVS and FQNEAQ. The CDR3 sequence: CASSLVAYEQYV. CDR3 nucleotide sequence: TGTGCCAGCAGCTTAGTAGCCTACGAGCAGTACGTC.

This chain links TRBV24-1 with TRBJ2-5; possible D gene TRBD2, 5 bases. CDR3 length: 14 residues. The V and J ends lost 6 bases and 2 bases respectively, with 12 bases between them. Per germline, CDR1 KGHDR and CDR2 SFDVKD. CDR3 amino acids: CATSSPSGQETQYF. CDR3 in DNA: TGTGCCACCAGTTCCCCCTCGGGACAAGAGACCCAGTACTTC.

The V gene is TRBV29-1, the J gene TRBJ2-3; no clear D gene. Germline lookup yields CDR1 SQVTM and CDR2 ANQGSEA. The CDR3 runs 14 residues. Between the trimmed V and J ends, which lost 4 bases and 0 bases, there was a span of 11 bases. The CDR3 sequence is CSVVRQESTDTQYF. CDR3 nucleotides: TGCAGCGTTGTGAGACAAGAGAGCACAGATACGCAGTATTTT.

This clone appeared once. The genes are TRBV4-3 and TRBJ2-1; 8 bases are a match to TRBD2. Germline CDR1 and CDR2: LGHNA and YSLEER. V lost 3 bases, J lost 1 base, and 5 bases stayed unmatched. This CDR3 has 16 residues. The CDR3 DNA reads as TGCGCCAGCAGCCAGGCACTAGCGGTTTCCTACAATGAGCAGTTCTTC. Translated: CASSQALAVSYNEQFF.

V is TRBV3-1 (or the pseudogene TRBV3-2) and J is TRBJ2-7, with D uncertain. V shed 0 bases and J shed 1 base, with 7 bases lying between them. This CDR3 has 14 amino acids. From germline, CDR1 is LGHDT and CDR2 YNNKEL (reference sequence). The CDR3 protein is CASSQEPRSYEQYV. In nucleotides, the CDR3 is TGTGCCAGCAGCCAAGAACCGAGGTCCTACGAGCAGTACGTC.

The CDR3 loop reads CASSYLRETDTQYF. The CDR3 DNA is TGTGCCAGCAGTTACCTCCGGGAGACAGATACGCAGTATTTT. The rearrangement joins TRBV6-2 or TRBV6-3 to TRBJ2-3; D may be TRBD2 (6 bases). Germline assignment: CDR1 MNHEY and CDR2 SVGEGT. The CDR3 has 14 residues. Trimming removed 2 bases from V and 3 bases from J, with 9 bases in between.

This chain joins TRBV4-3 and TRBJ2-7; D is undetermined. Germline V CDR1 and CDR2: LGHNA, YSLEER. This CDR3 region has 15 residues. Trimming removed 2 bases at V and 9 bases at J, with 20 bases between. CDR3 nucleotide sequence: TGCGCCAGCAGCCAAATTCGGTACCGAGACCAGGCGCAGTACGTC. It codes for CASSQIRYRDQAQYV.

The chain joins TRBV18 to TRBJ1-1; possible D gene TRBD1, 6 bases. V was pared by 6 bases and J by 6 bases, with 11 bases between. Germline loops: CDR1 KGHSH, CDR2 LQKENI. The CDR3 totals 12 residues. The CDR3 nucleotides are TGTGCCAGCTCGGCGGACAGACCTGAAGCTTTCTTT. Its protein product is CASSADRPEAFF.

This chain connects TRBV3-1 (or the pseudogene TRBV3-2) to TRBJ2-1, with 9 positions matching TRBD2. The germline V gene has CDR1 LGHDT and CDR2 YNNKEL (reference sequence). The CDR3 has 14 amino acids. V lost 4 bases and J lost 5; bases outside the gene matches: 3. The CDR3 spells CASSRRGGNNEQFF. DNA of the CDR3: TGTGCCAGCAGCCGGCGGGGGGGCAACAATGAGCAGTTCTTC.

The CDR3 nucleotides are TGTGCCAGTAGTATCAAGACAGGGGGAAACACCATATATTTT. It translates to CASSIKTGGNTIYF. The rearrangement links TRBV19 to TRBJ1-3; TRBD1 matches at 7 bases. Germline trimming cut 3 bases from V and 4 bases from J; bases unmatched to any gene: 3. Per the germline V gene, CDR1 is LNHDA and CDR2 is SQIVND (reference sequence). This CDR3 spans 14 amino acids.

The chain has TRBV19 and TRBJ1-5; perhaps TRBD1 as D (5 bases). Germline loops: CDR1 LNHDA, CDR2 SQIVND (reference sequence). The CDR3 is 13 amino acids. Deletions cut 3 bases from V and 4 bases from J, with 7 bases between. The CDR3 here is CASSIRANQPQHF. Written as DNA, the CDR3 is TGTGCCAGTAGTATCAGGGCGAATCAGCCCCAGCATTTT. Supplemented by reference TRBV19 and TRBJ1-5, the full variable domain reads DGGITQSPKYLFRKEGQNVTLSCEQNLNHDAMYWYRQDPGQGLRLIYYSQIVNDFQKGDIAEGYSVSREKKESFPLTVTSAQKNPTAFYLCASSIRANQPQHFGDGTRLSIL.

The chain is built from TRBV7-9 and TRBJ2-3; the D gene is possibly TRBD2 (5 bases). Per germline, CDR1 SEHNR and CDR2 FQNEAQ (reference sequence). The CDR3 runs 16 residues. Between the trimmed V and J ends, which lost 2 bases and 0 bases, there was a span of 12 bases. The CDR3 sequence is CASSLPGGESTDTQYF. The CDR3, as DNA: TGTGCCAGCAGCTTACCGGGTGGGGAGAGCACAGATACGCAGTATTTT.

The table lists this clone with a count of one. The J gene is TRBJ1-3, the V gene TRBV11-3; no reliable D call. Trimming stripped 5 bases from V and 2 bases from J, with 7 bases between. CDR1 and CDR2 (germline): SGHNT, YENEEA. This CDR3 is built from 13 residues. CDR3 nucleotides: TGTGCCAGCAGCCCCGGAGCTGGAAACACCATATATTTT. It codes for CASSPGAGNTIYF.

This clone was detected only once. The chain carries TRBV7-2 and TRBJ2-1; TRBD2 agrees at 10 bases. After removal of 0 bases from V and 7 bases from J, the junction contained 3 bases not matched to a gene. Per germline, CDR1 SGHTA and CDR2 FQGNSA. This CDR3 region has 15 residues. CDR3 nucleotide sequence: TGTGCCAGCAGCTTAGCCCTAGCGGGGGTGAATGAGCAGTTCTTC. Residues: CASSLALAGVNEQFF.

The J gene is TRBJ1-1, the V gene TRBV20-1; no clear D gene. The CDR3 is 11 amino acids. The germline V gene has CDR1 DFQATT and CDR2 SNEGSKA (reference sequence). With 6 bases removed from V and 7 bases from J, the gap between germline ends came to 12 bases. CDR3 nucleotides: TGCAGTGCGGATAGGGAGGTTGAAGCTTTCTTT. The encoded protein is CSADREVEAFF.

The chain uses TRBV7-9 and TRBJ1-2, with D unresolved. There are 14 residues in the CDR3. Germline assignment: CDR1 SEHNR and CDR2 FQNEAQ (reference sequence). The germline V and J ends were trimmed by 5 bases and 0 bases, with 10 bases remaining between them. CDR3 region: CASSHEAPNYGYTF. CDR3 nucleotides: TGTGCCAGCAGCCACGAGGCTCCTAACTATGGCTACACCTTC.

The V gene is TRBV3-1 (or the pseudogene TRBV3-2), the J gene TRBJ2-7, with TRBD1 as a possible D gene (5 bases). With 0 bases removed from V and 3 bases from J, the gap between germline ends came to 9 bases. This CDR3 region has 14 residues. CDR1 and CDR2 from the germline V gene are LGHDT and YNNKEL (reference sequence). The CDR3 nucleotides are TGTGCCAGCAGCCAAGAAACAGGCGACTACGAGCAGTACGTC. Protein sequence: CASSQETGDYEQYV.